These T cell receptor beta chains were read from a single sample in a study of blood T cell repertoires in COVID-19. Produced via immunoSEQ multiplex PCR; TCRdb's table is partial and in-frame only. The sample holds about 300,000 clones, 65% to 85% seen once. The sequencing input was peripheral blood. These receptors were collected from a human donor with COVID-19, enrolled during active disease. The donor label of this sample is uncertain. Each CDR3 is given with its conserved first and last residue.

J: TRBJ2-7; V: TRBV30; CDR3: CAWSVETSGPEQYF
J: TRBJ2-1; V: TRBV19; CDR3: CASSMQAGGINEQFF
J: TRBJ2-7; V: TRBV19; CDR3: CASSIEYTGEQYF
J: TRBJ2-7; V: TRBV2; CDR3: CASSDSGTGLYEQYF
J: TRBJ2-7; V: TRBV15; CDR3: CATTSTSGSYSSPKNYEQYF
J: TRBJ2-5; V: TRBV5-1; CDR3: CASSLGTGQETQYF
J: TRBJ2-1; V: TRBV30; CDR3: CAWSQSRNEQFF
J: TRBJ1-2; V: TRBV27; CDR3: CASSQSQGAYGYTF
J: TRBJ2-1; V: TRBV11-2; CDR3: CASSLVRRLAGGNEQFF
J: TRBJ1-4; V: TRBV7-9; CDR3: CASSKTGVNEKLFF
J: TRBJ1-5; V: TRBV5-5; CDR3: CASSVSGTGAGQPQHF
J: TRBJ2-4; V: TRBV7-2; CDR3: CASSPVRETGIQYF
J: TRBJ2-7; V: TRBV19; CDR3: CASGGSGQTYEQYF
J: TRBJ2-5; V: TRBV10-1; CDR3: CASSARLAMGQETQYF
J: TRBJ1-3; V: TRBV6-5; CDR3: CASRETGRDGNTIYF
J: TRBJ2-3; V: TRBV7-3; CDR3: CASSLKGGSPRDTQYF
J: TRBJ1-4; V: TRBV3-1/TRBV3-2; CDR3: CASSLRGGGNEKLFF
J: TRBJ2-3; V: TRBV9; CDR3: CASSVDAGGLDTQYF
J: TRBJ2-3; V: TRBV23-1; CDR3: CASSQSWEGGFQQYF
J: TRBJ1-5; V: TRBV10-1; CDR3: CASSTRGSSVSQPQHF
J: TRBJ1-6; V: TRBV5-5; CDR3: CASRWGGVNSPLHF
J: TRBJ1-5; V: TRBV29-1; CDR3: CSVGQGSNQPQHF